What follows are 5 T cell receptor beta chains derived from one specimen sequenced in a study of T cell responses to AZD1222 COVID-19 vaccine. Here immunoSEQ multiplex PCR was the method, and the copy in TCRdb shows in-frame clones only, minus some. Among fewer than 200,000 clones listed, approximately 86% were seen once. Here the sequenced sample was peripheral blood, taken on day 0 of AZD1222 vaccination. The receptor set was obtained from an adult in good health.

V usage is TRBV27 and J usage is TRBJ1-6, with 9 bases fitting TRBD1. The V gene end was trimmed by 3 bases and the J gene end by 1 base; junction bases not matched to a gene: 13. The CDR3 has 20 amino acids. The germline CDR1 and CDR2 sequences are MNHEY and SMNVEV (reference sequence). CDR3 bases: TGTGCCAGCAGTTTCCGAGTCCCGGGACAGGGAAAATCCTATAATTCACCCCTCCACTTT. Amino acids: CASSFRVPGQGKSYNSPLHF.

The chain employs TRBV19 and TRBJ1-5; D call uncertain. The ends were cut back, 3 bases at V and 0 bases at J, with 9 bases in the middle. The CDR3 has 15 amino acids. Germline V lookup: CDR1 LNHDA, CDR2 SQIVND (reference sequence). The CDR3 loop reads CASSMSSYSNQPQHF. The CDR3 nucleotides read TGTGCCAGTAGTATGAGCAGCTATAGCAATCAGCCCCAGCATTTT.

The chain employs TRBV9 and TRBJ2-2, with D unresolved. Trimming removed 4 bases at V and 2 bases at J, with 3 bases between. Germline CDR1 SGDLS, CDR2 YYNGEE. The CDR3 sequence is 12 residues long. This chain's CDR3 is CASSYNTGELFF. The CDR3 DNA is TGTGCCAGCAGCTATAACACCGGGGAGCTGTTTTTT.

This clone has more than one count but fewer than ten. This chain links TRBV5-3 with TRBJ2-2; 12 bases are shared with TRBD2. TRBV5-3 is identified as an open reading frame with a role that is uncertain. J gave up 5 bases and V 0 bases, and 8 bases lay outside the gene matches. The CDR3 runs 18 residues. The CDR3 protein is CARSLAHSSGRGTGELFF. The CDR3 nucleotides read TGTGCCAGAAGCTTGGCCCATTCTAGCGGGAGGGGTACCGGGGAGCTGTTTTTT.

This sequence joins TRBV4-3 and TRBJ1-4, with a tentative D call TRBD1 (5 bases). The CDR3 has 17 amino acids. Germline V gives CDR1 LGHNA, CDR2 YSLEER. Trimming pared 1 base from V and 5 bases from J, leaving 17 bases between. CDR3 nucleotides: TGCGCCAGCAGCCAAGGAGGCCAGGGTGGGATAAATGAAAAACTGTTTTTT. It encodes CASSQGGQGGINEKLFF.